The 32 T cell receptor beta chains below were found in one sample sequenced in a study of technical replicates of blood from several donors. Sequenced by immunoSEQ multiplex PCR; TCRdb stores in-frame clones only, minus some. Of about 83,000 clones in the sample, around 94% were seen once. The sequenced material came from T cells isolated from PBMCs. The receptors originated from a human donor in good health.

J is TRBJ2-1 and V is TRBV10-1, with 11 bases fitting TRBD2. J gave up 10 bases and V 6 bases, and 8 bases lay outside the gene matches. This CDR3 comprises 14 residues. Germline V gene sequence: CDR1 WNHNN, CDR2 SYGVQD (reference sequence). Here the CDR3 DNA reads TGCGCCAGCAGCCCGACTAGCGGGATTGTCGAGCAGTTCTTC. This gives the protein CASSPTSGIVEQFF.

J is TRBJ2-3 and V is TRBV5-1; 8 positions match TRBD2. This CDR3 is 13 amino acids long. In germline, CDR1 is SGHRS, CDR2 YFSETQ. The V segment lost 4 bases and the J segment 7 bases; nucleotides outside the gene matches: 5. This CDR3 reads CASSRGGGNTQYF. Here the CDR3 DNA reads TGCGCCAGCAGCCGGGGGGGTGGAAATACGCAGTATTTT.

This clone was seen a handful of times. This rearrangement joins TRBV18 to TRBJ2-3; D unclear. The CDR3 extends over 14 amino acids. V was pared by 2 bases and J by 2 bases, with 8 bases between. Germline CDR1 KGHSH, CDR2 LQKENI. For the CDR3, the DNA is TGTGCCAGCTCACCAACAAGCGACACAGATACGCAGTATTTT. Translating gives CASSPTSDTDTQYF. The entire variable domain, with the rest obtained from reference TRBV18 and TRBJ2-3, is as follows: NAGVMQNPRHLVRRRGQEARLRCSPMKGHSHVYWYRQLPEEGLKFMVYLQKENIIDESGMPKERFSAEFPKEGPSILRIQQVVRGDSAAYFCASSPTSDTDTQYFGPGTRLTVL.

This clone showed up just once. This chain connects TRBV7-3 to TRBJ2-5, with a weak D call TRBD2 (5 bases). Trimming took 5 bases from V and 3 from J, leaving 10 bases between them. Germline V lookup: CDR1 SGHTA, CDR2 FQGTGA. The CDR3 is 13 residues long. CDR3 coding DNA: TGTGCCAGCAGCGCCACTAGAGAAGAGACCCAGTACTTC. Translation: CASSATREETQYF.

The V and J genes are TRBV28 and TRBJ2-1, with D perhaps matching TRBD2 (5 bases). CDR1 and CDR2 (germline): MDHEN, SYDVKM. V lost 5 bases, J lost 6 bases, and 23 bases lay in between. The CDR3 totals 17 residues. The CDR3 DNA sequence: TGTGCCAGCAGTACCCTCACGGGGTACCGGGGTAGCAATGAGCAGTTCTTC. Translated, it gives CASSTLTGYRGSNEQFF.

This chain joins TRBV6-5 and TRBJ1-1; possibly TRBD1 for D (5 bases). The germline gives CDR1 MNHEY, CDR2 SVGAGI. The V and J ends lost 1 base and 5 bases respectively, with 11 bases between them. This CDR3 is 14 amino acids long. The DNA of the CDR3 is TGTGCCAGCAGTTACTTGGAGGGGCTTACTGAAGCTTTCTTT. Its translation is CASSYLEGLTEAFF.

The chain carries TRBV27 and TRBJ2-7; 7 nucleotides line up with TRBD1. CDR3 length: 14 residues. Germline CDR1 reads MNHEY; CDR2 reads SMNVEV (reference sequence). The V and J ends lost 4 bases and 6 bases, in that order; junction bases with no gene match: 9. The CDR3 spells CASSSNTGAVEQYF. CDR3 in DNA: TGTGCCAGCAGTTCCAATACAGGGGCGGTCGAGCAGTACTTC.

The V call is TRBV5-1, the J call TRBJ2-1; TRBD2 matches at 9 bases. The CDR3 extends over 16 amino acids. V was pared by 0 bases and J by 2 bases, with 3 bases of the junction left unmatched. In germline, CDR1 is SGHRS, CDR2 YFSETQ. This CDR3 is CASSLGSGGPYNEQFF. DNA of the CDR3: TGCGCCAGCAGCTTGGGAAGCGGGGGGCCCTACAATGAGCAGTTCTTC.

The rearrangement uses TRBV2 and TRBJ1-4, with D unclear. The V end was cut by 5 bases, the J end by 8 bases, with 15 bases between. The CDR3 extends over 14 amino acids. CDR1 is SNHLY and CDR2 is FYNNEI in the germline V gene. In DNA form, the CDR3 reads TGTGCCAGCAGTCGCACCCTCGGAGGGGAAAAACTGTTTTTT. Protein sequence: CASSRTLGGEKLFF.

CDR3 nucleotide sequence: TGTGCCAGCAGCTTGATGGGGGCAGTGAGCAATCAGCCCCAGCATTTT. Translation gives CASSLMGAVSNQPQHF. The gene calls are TRBV5-5 and TRBJ1-5; TRBD1 might be the D (6 bases). The germline V gene encodes CDR1 SGHKS and CDR2 YYEKEE (reference sequence). The CDR3 loop spans 16 amino acids. The germline V and J ends were trimmed by 1 base and 1 base, with 12 bases remaining between them. Full variable domain (outside the CDR3, taken from reference TRBV5-5 and TRBJ1-5): DAGVTQSPTHLIKTRGQQVTLRCSPISGHKSVSWYQQVLGQGPQFIFQYYEKEERGRGNFPDRFSARQFPNYSSELNVNALLLGDSALYLCASSLMGAVSNQPQHFGDGTRLSIL.

J is TRBJ2-7 and V is TRBV19, with 10 bases matching TRBD1. Germline lookup yields CDR1 LNHDA and CDR2 SQIVND (reference sequence). The CDR3 loop spans 14 amino acids. V shed 5 bases and J 2 bases; nucleotides not matched to a gene: 3. CDR3 protein: CASSAGTGAYEQYF. For the CDR3, the DNA is TGTGCCAGTAGTGCCGGGACAGGGGCCTACGAGCAGTACTTC.

This sequence joins TRBV11-2 and TRBJ1-2; D not certain. CDR1 is SGHAT, CDR2 FQNNGV, per germline. The V gene lost 2 bases and the J gene lost 1 base, with 5 bases spanning the gap. The CDR3 totals 13 residues. CDR3 protein: CASSLTDNYGYTF. In DNA, the CDR3 is TGTGCCAGCAGCTTAACAGATAACTATGGCTACACCTTC. Together with reference TRBV11-2 and TRBJ1-2, the CDR3 gives the full variable domain: EAGVAQSPRYKIIEKRQSVAFWCNPISGHATLYWYQQILGQGPKLLIQFQNNGVVDDSQLPKDRFSAERLKGVDSTLKIQPAKLEDSAVYLCASSLTDNYGYTFGSGTRLTVV.

The chain carries TRBV7-9 and TRBJ1-4; the D gene is possibly TRBD1 (5 bases). The CDR3 loop spans 15 amino acids. Looked up from germline, CDR1 is SEHNR and CDR2 is FQNEAQ (reference sequence). V gave up 3 bases and J gave up 6 bases, with 14 bases separating them. The CDR3 here is CASSLGPYGDEKLFF. DNA of the CDR3: TGTGCCAGCAGCTTGGGGCCGTATGGGGATGAAAAACTGTTTTTT.

Here the CDR3 DNA reads TGTGCCAGCATAGGGGGCACAGATACGCAGTATTTT. This translates into CASIGGTDTQYF. This chain connects TRBV28 to TRBJ2-3, with D possibly being TRBD1 (5 bases). V was shortened by 7 bases and J by 1 base, with 6 bases between the two germline ends. The CDR3 spans 12 residues. Germline V gene sequence: CDR1 MDHEN, CDR2 SYDVKM.

The chain employs TRBV27 and TRBJ1-2; TRBD1 might be the D (6 bases). The CDR3 consists of 13 residues. Germline V gives CDR1 MNHEY, CDR2 SMNVEV (reference sequence). Trimming removed 5 bases at V and 4 bases at J, with 11 bases between. The CDR3 DNA follows: TGTGCCAGCAGTCTGGGGGGGCCCTATGGCTACACCTTC. It codes for CASSLGGPYGYTF.

J is TRBJ1-5 and V is TRBV21-1; the table's D call, TRBD1, has no DNA check behind it. TRBV21-1 is reported as a pseudogene. The CDR3 is 13 amino acids. The CDR3 sequence is CASRGQVDQPQHF. CDR3 DNA: TGTGCCAGCAGAGGACAGGTGGATCAGCCCCAGCATTTT.

J is TRBJ1-5 and V is TRBV2; no firm D call. Germline values: CDR1 SNHLY, CDR2 FYNNEI. The CDR3 length is 12 residues. V was shortened by 5 bases and J by 1 base, with 3 bases between the two germline ends. In nucleotides, the CDR3 is TGTGCCAGCAGTCGGAGCAATCAGCCCCAGCATTTT. The encoded protein is CASSRSNQPQHF.

J is TRBJ1-4 and V is TRBV7-9, with 12 bases identical to TRBD1. This CDR3 has 19 residues. Unmatched junction bases numbered 13, after V lost 5 bases and J lost 3 bases. The germline gives CDR1 SEHNR, CDR2 FQNEAQ (reference sequence). The CDR3 sequence is CASSHSGTGGIRSNEKLFF. The CDR3 region has the DNA TGTGCCAGCAGCCACTCCGGGACAGGGGGCATACGCTCTAATGAAAAACTGTTTTTT.

On this clone: Other nucleotide sequences in the sample specify the same CDR3. This chain links TRBV4-1 with TRBJ1-5; weak D call: TRBD1 (6 bases). Germline V gene data show CDR1 as MGHRA and CDR2 as YSYEKL. Trimming left V 1 base short and J 0 bases short, with 7 bases between. The CDR3 has 15 residues. CDR3 protein: CASSQAGDSNQPQHF. The CDR3 DNA sequence: TGCGCCAGCAGCCAAGCAGGGGATAGCAATCAGCCCCAGCATTTT.

V usage is TRBV11-2 and J usage is TRBJ2-4, with D possibly being TRBD1 (6 bases). The CDR3 contains 15 residues. From germline, CDR1 is SGHAT and CDR2 FQNNGV. V dropped 4 bases and J dropped 5 bases, with 15 bases sitting between them. The CDR3 reads CASSSGAGGQNIQYF. Here the CDR3 DNA reads TGTGCCAGCAGCTCCGGGGCTGGGGGCCAAAACATTCAGTACTTC.

The V and J genes are TRBV2 and TRBJ2-5; 8 nucleotides align to TRBD1. Germline V lookup: CDR1 SNHLY, CDR2 FYNNEI. J lost 13 bases, V lost 3 bases, and 10 bases had no gene match. There are 13 residues in the CDR3. CDR3 bases: TGTGCCAGCAGTGAGATAAGGACAGGGTATTTGTACTTC. This gives the protein CASSEIRTGYLYF.

The rearrangement joins TRBV23-1 to TRBJ2-7, with 10 bases matching TRBD2. TRBV23-1 is an open reading frame, and its role is uncertain. There are 16 residues in the CDR3. Unmatched junction bases numbered 5, after V lost 1 base and J lost 2 bases. The CDR3 spells CASSQWTSGKTYEQYF. The CDR3 DNA follows: TGCGCCAGCAGTCAATGGACTAGCGGTAAAACCTACGAGCAGTACTTC.

The V call is TRBV28, the J call TRBJ1-2; the D gene is possibly TRBD1 (5 bases). Germline CDR1 MDHEN, CDR2 SYDVKM. The CDR3 runs 17 residues. V gave up 11 bases and J gave up 3 bases, with 28 bases separating them. CDR3 sequence reads: CACYPLRGREVDYGYTF. DNA of the CDR3: TGTGCCTGCTACCCCTTAAGGGGTCGAGAGGTGGACTATGGCTACACCTTC.

This clone was seen more than once but under ten times. The conserved phenylalanine or tryptophan is not found at the CDR3 terminus, so this likely reflects a read error. It is unclear where the CDR3 begins or ends on the DNA, so no DNA is shown, and the CDR3 is as TCRdb lists it. The chain recombines TRBV20-1 with TRBJ1-1; the D call TRBD1 from the table was never checked on the DNA. The CDR3 comprises 11 residues, both ends counted. Germline V gives CDR1 DFQATT, CDR2 SNEGSKA (reference sequence). CDR3 sequence reads: CSASTGDRVLL.

The CDR3: CASSQRQGRFNEQFF. CDR3 coding DNA: TGTGCCAGCAGCCAGAGACAGGGCCGATTTAATGAGCAGTTCTTC. The chain joins TRBV9 to TRBJ2-1; the match to TRBD1 covers 7 bases. CDR1 SGDLS and CDR2 YYNGEE come from the germline V gene. The CDR3 is made up of 15 amino acids. J lost 7 bases, V lost 4 bases, and 11 bases had no gene match.

The V gene is TRBV7-6, the J gene TRBJ2-1; 11 bases are shared with TRBD2. Germline loops: CDR1 SGHVS, CDR2 FNYEAQ. CDR3 length equals 18 residues. V lost 4 bases and J lost 4; bases outside the gene matches: 12. The CDR3 bases are TGTGCCAGCAGCTCGTTAACAGGGACTAGCGGAAAATACAATGAGCAGTTCTTC. It translates to CASSSLTGTSGKYNEQFF. The full variable domain, with the rest looked up from reference TRBV7-6 and TRBJ2-1, is GAGVSQSPRYKVTKRGQDVALRCDPISGHVSLYWYRQALGQGPEFLTYFNYEAQQDKSGLPNDRFSAERPEGSISTLTIQRTEQRDSAMYRCASSSLTGTSGKYNEQFFGPGTRLTVL.

The V gene is TRBV7-9, the J gene TRBJ2-1; D is uncertain. The CDR3 has 12 residues. In germline, CDR1 is SEHNR, CDR2 FQNEAQ (reference sequence). V gave up 5 bases and J gave up 8 bases, with 10 bases separating them. CDR3 in amino acids: CASSETWDEQFF. The CDR3 DNA reads TGTGCCAGCAGCGAGACTTGGGATGAGCAGTTCTTC.

The chain has TRBV5-6 and TRBJ2-7; maybe TRBD2 (5 bases). CDR1 is SGHDT, CDR2 YYEEEE, per germline. The V and J ends lost 3 bases and 2 bases respectively, with 12 bases between them. The CDR3 loop spans 14 amino acids. In DNA form, the CDR3 reads TGTGCCAGCAGCTCCGGAACTAGAGCCTACGAGCAGTACTTC. This gives the protein CASSSGTRAYEQYF.

This clone appeared a single time. The chain joins TRBV10-2 to TRBJ2-5; 9 bases align to TRBD2. V was pared by 0 bases and J by 4 bases, with 3 bases of the junction left unmatched. The CDR3 spans 15 residues. Germline V gives CDR1 WSHSY, CDR2 SAAADI. This chain's CDR3 is CASSESGGGGETQYF. CDR3 DNA: TGCGCCAGCAGTGAGTCTGGCGGGGGGGGAGAGACCCAGTACTTC.

The rearrangement uses TRBV11-2 and TRBJ2-7; a possible D gene is TRBD1 (5 bases). Germline lookup yields CDR1 SGHAT and CDR2 FQNNGV. This CDR3 spans 14 amino acids. V lost 3 bases and J lost 1, with 10 bases in between. The CDR3 sequence is CASSLAGFSYEQYF. Here the CDR3 DNA reads TGTGCCAGCAGCTTGGCAGGGTTTTCCTACGAGCAGTACTTC.

The chain couples TRBV7-8 to TRBJ2-3; 11 bases align to TRBD2. Germline V gives CDR1 SGHVS, CDR2 FQNEAQ. With 2 bases clipped from V and 1 base from J, the junction kept 5 bases outside the gene matches. The CDR3 runs to 17 residues. The CDR3, as DNA: TGTGCCAGCAGCTTACCAACTAGCGGGGGCCGCACAGATACGCAGTATTTT. Its translation is CASSLPTSGGRTDTQYF.

The chain carries TRBV12-5 and TRBJ1-2; TRBD1 matches at 9 bases. This CDR3 contains 16 residues. Germline V lookup: CDR1 LGHNT, CDR2 FRNRAP. J lost 4 bases, V lost 2 bases, and 8 bases had no gene match. CDR3 coding DNA: TGTGCTAGTGGTTTGTCACCCGGGACAGGGTCCTATGGCTACACCTTC. The encoded protein is CASGLSPGTGSYGYTF.